The 6 T cell receptor beta chains reported below all come from one sample, sequenced in a study of T cell responses to AZD1222 COVID-19 vaccine. The assay was immunoSEQ multiplex PCR, and TCRdb's table has in-frame clones only and misses some. The sample lists fewer than 90,000 clones; about 88% were seen once. The specimen comprised peripheral blood, sampled 28 days after the second AZD1222 dose. These receptors were collected from an adult who received the AZD1222 COVID-19 vaccine.

With respect to this clone: The same CDR3 can be traced to other DNA sequences in this sample. The CDR3 coding sequence is TGTGCCAGCAGCTTAGAACTAGCGGGGGTCTCCTACGAGCAGTACTTC. It translates to CASSLELAGVSYEQYF. V usage is TRBV5-4 and J usage is TRBJ2-7, with 11 positions matching TRBD2. J lost 0 bases, V lost 2 bases, and 4 bases had no gene match. CDR3 length: 16 residues. From germline, CDR1 is SGHNT and CDR2 YYREEE (reference sequence).

The rearrangement uses TRBV29-1 and TRBJ1-1, with 9 bases lining up with TRBD1. V dropped 7 bases and J dropped 11; count of bases not matched to a gene: 8. CDR1 is SQVTM, CDR2 ANQGSEA, per germline. CDR3 length: 11 amino acids. Here the CDR3 DNA reads TGCAGCGCCGACAGGGGGGATGGGGCTTTCTTT. This codes for CSADRGDGAFF.

This clone was counted between two and nine times. This rearrangement joins TRBV12-3 or TRBV12-4 to TRBJ2-7; the D gene is possibly TRBD2 (5 bases). Trimming removed 3 bases from V and 0 bases from J, with 6 bases in between. The length of the CDR3 is 13 residues. Here the CDR3 reads CASSFRGSYEQYF. In DNA form, the CDR3 reads TGTGCCAGCAGTTTTCGGGGCTCCTACGAGCAGTACTTC.

The chain employs TRBV27 and TRBJ1-3, with D uncertain. CDR1 and CDR2 (germline): MNHEY, SMNVEV (reference sequence). Trimming stripped 6 bases from V and 0 bases from J, with 15 bases between. The CDR3 is made up of 16 amino acids. The CDR3 is CASSQTRHHSGNTIYF. In DNA form, the CDR3 reads TGTGCCAGCAGCCAAACCCGACACCACTCTGGAAACACCATATATTTT.

In its sample, this clone was seen a few times. The chain carries TRBV7-9 and TRBJ2-5; D remains ambiguous. The CDR3 contains 12 residues. Germline CDR1 reads SEHNR; CDR2 reads FQNEAQ (reference sequence). The V end was cut by 1 base, the J end by 7 bases, with 7 bases between. Here the CDR3 reads CASSLVEVTQYF. Written as DNA, the CDR3 is TGTGCCAGCAGCTTAGTTGAGGTGACCCAGTACTTC.

The rearrangement uses TRBV19 and TRBJ2-2; possibly TRBD1 or TRBD2 for D (7 bases each). Germline CDR1 is LNHDA and CDR2 is SQIVND (reference sequence). The CDR3 contains 15 residues. The ends were cut back, 5 bases at V and 7 bases at J, with 17 bases in the middle. The CDR3 loop reads CASSPQGGLVGELFF. Written as DNA, the CDR3 is TGTGCCAGTAGTCCCCAGGGGGGGCTTGTCGGGGAGCTGTTTTTT.